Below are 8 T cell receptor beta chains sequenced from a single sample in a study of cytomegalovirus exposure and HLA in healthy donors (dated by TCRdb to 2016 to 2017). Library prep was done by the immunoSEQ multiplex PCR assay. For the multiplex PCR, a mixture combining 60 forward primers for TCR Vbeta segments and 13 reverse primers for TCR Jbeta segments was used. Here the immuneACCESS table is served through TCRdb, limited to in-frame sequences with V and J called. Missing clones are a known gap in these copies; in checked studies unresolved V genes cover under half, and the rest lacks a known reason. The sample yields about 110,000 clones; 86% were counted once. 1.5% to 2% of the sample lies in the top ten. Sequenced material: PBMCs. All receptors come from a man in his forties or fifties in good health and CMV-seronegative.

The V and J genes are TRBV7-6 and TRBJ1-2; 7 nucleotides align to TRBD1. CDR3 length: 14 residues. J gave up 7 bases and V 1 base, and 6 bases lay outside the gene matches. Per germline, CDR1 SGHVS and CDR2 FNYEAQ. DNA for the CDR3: TGTGCCAGCAGCTTAGAACAGGGGAGGAGTGGCTACACCTTC. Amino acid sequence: CASSLEQGRSGYTF. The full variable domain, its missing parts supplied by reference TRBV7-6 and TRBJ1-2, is GAGVSQSPRYKVTKRGQDVALRCDPISGHVSLYWYRQALGQGPEFLTYFNYEAQQDKSGLPNDRFSAERPEGSISTLTIQRTEQRDSAMYRCASSLEQGRSGYTFGSGTRLTVV.

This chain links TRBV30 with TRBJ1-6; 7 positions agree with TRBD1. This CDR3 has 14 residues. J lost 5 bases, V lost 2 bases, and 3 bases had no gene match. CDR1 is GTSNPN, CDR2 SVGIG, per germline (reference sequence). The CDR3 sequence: CAWSSGTDNSPLHF. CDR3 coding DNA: TGTGCCTGGAGTTCCGGGACAGATAATTCACCCCTCCACTTT. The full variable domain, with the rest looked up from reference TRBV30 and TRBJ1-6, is SQTIHQWPATLVQPVGSPLSLECTVEGTSNPNLYWYRQAAGRGLQLLFYSVGIGQISSEVPQNLSASRPQDRQFILSSKKLLLSDSGFYLCAWSSGTDNSPLHFGNGTRLTVT.

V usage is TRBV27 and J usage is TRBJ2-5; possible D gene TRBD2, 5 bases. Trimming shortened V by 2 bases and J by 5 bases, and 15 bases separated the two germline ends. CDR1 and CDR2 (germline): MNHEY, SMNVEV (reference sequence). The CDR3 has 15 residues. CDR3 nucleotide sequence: TGTGCCAGCAGTTTAGGGTCTATCCAGCGGGAGACCCAGTACTTC. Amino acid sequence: CASSLGSIQRETQYF.

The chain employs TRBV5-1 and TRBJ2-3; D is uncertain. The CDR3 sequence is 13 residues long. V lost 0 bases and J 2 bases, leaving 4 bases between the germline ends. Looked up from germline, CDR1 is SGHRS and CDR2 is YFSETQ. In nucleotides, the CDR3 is TGCGCCAGCAGCTTGGGGGCCACAGATACGCAGTATTTT. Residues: CASSLGATDTQYF.

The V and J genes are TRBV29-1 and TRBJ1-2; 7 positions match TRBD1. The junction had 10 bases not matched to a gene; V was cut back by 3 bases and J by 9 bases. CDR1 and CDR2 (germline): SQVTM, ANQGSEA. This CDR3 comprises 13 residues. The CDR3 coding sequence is TGCAGCGTTGAGAAAACAGGGGCTATTAGCTACACCTTC. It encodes CSVEKTGAISYTF.

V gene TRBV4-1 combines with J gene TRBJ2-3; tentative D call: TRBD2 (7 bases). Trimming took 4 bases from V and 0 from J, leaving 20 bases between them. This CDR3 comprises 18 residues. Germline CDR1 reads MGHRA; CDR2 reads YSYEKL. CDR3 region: CASSLEGGAFLSTDTQYF. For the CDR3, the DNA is TGCGCCAGCAGCCTAGAAGGGGGGGCCTTCTTAAGCACAGATACGCAGTATTTT.

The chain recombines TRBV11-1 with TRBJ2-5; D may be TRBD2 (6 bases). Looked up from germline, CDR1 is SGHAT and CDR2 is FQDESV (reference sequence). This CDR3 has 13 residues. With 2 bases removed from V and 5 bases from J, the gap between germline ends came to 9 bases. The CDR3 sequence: CASSLWGRETQYF. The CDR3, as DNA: TGTGCCAGCAGCTTATGGGGGAGGGAGACCCAGTACTTC.

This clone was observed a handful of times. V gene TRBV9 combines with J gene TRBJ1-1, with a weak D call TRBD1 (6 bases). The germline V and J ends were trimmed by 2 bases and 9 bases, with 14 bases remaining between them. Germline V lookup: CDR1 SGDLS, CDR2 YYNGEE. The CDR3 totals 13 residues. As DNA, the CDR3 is TGTGCCAGCAGCGTCCAGGGGAGCAAGAAAGCTTTCTTT. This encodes CASSVQGSKKAFF. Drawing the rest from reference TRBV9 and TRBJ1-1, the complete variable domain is DSGVTQTPKHLITATGQRVTLRCSPRSGDLSVYWYQQSLDQGLQFLIQYYNGEERAKGNILERFSAQQFPDLHSELNLSSLELGDSALYFCASSVQGSKKAFFGQGTRLTVV.